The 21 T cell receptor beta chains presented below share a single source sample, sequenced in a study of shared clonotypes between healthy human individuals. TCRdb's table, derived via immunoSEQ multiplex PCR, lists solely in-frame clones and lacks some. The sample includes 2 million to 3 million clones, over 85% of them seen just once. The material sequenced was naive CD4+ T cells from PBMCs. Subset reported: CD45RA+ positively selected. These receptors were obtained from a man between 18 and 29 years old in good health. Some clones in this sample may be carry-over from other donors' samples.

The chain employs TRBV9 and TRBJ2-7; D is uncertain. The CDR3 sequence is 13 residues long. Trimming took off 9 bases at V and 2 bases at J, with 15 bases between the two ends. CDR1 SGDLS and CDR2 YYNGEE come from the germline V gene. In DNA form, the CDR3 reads TGTGCCACCAGTACACTCCCGCCCTACGAGCAGTACTTC. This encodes CATSTLPPYEQYF.

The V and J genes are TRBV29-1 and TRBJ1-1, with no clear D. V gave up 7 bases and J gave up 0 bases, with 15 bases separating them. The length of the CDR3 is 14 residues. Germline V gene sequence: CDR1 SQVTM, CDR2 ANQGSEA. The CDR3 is CSANGGRLNTEAFF. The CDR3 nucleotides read TGCAGCGCTAACGGAGGACGTTTGAACACTGAAGCTTTCTTT.

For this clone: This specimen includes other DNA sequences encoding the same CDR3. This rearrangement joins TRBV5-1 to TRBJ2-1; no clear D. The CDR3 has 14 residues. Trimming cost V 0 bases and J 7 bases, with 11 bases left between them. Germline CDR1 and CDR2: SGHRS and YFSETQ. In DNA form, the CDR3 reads TGCGCCAGCAGCTTGGAGGGCGCCCGGAATGAGCAGTTCTTC. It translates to CASSLEGARNEQFF.

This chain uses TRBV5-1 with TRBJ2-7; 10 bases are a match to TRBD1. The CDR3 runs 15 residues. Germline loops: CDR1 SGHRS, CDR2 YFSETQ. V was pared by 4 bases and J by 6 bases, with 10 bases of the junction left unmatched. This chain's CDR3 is CASSPPRTGGGEQYF. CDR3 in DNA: TGCGCCAGCAGCCCCCCCCGGACAGGGGGGGGCGAGCAGTACTTC.

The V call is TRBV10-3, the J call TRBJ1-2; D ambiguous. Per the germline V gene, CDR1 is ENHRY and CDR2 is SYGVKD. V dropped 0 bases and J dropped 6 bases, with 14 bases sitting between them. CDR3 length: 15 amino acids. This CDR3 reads CAISESISRRNGYTF. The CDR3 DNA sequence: TGTGCCATCAGTGAGTCGATAAGTCGTAGAAATGGCTACACCTTC.

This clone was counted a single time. The CDR3 region is CASSLGHGTNNYGYTF. CDR3 in DNA: TGCGCCAGCAGCTTGGGACACGGAACTAATAACTATGGCTACACCTTC. The chain joins TRBV5-1 to TRBJ1-2; D is unclear. From germline, CDR1 is SGHRS and CDR2 YFSETQ. V shed 0 bases and J shed 1 base, with 13 bases lying between them. This CDR3 has 16 residues.

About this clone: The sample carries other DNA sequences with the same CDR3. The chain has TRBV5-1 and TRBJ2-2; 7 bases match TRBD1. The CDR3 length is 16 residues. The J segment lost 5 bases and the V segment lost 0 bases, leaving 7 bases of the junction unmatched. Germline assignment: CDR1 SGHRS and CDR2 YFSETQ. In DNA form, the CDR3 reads TGCGCCAGCAGCTTGGCAGCAGGGGGTCGGACCGGGGAGCTGTTTTTT. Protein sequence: CASSLAAGGRTGELFF.

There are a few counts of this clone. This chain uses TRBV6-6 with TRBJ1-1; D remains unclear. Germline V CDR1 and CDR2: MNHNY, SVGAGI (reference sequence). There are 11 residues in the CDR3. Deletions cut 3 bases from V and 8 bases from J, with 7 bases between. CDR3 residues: CASSYLEEAFF. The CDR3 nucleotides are TGTGCCAGCAGTTATCTTGAAGAAGCTTTCTTT.

The CDR3 DNA sequence: TGTGCCAGCTCACCACGGACGGAGGATGGCTACACCTTC. Protein: CASSPRTEDGYTF. V is TRBV18 and J is TRBJ1-2; no clear D gene. CDR1 KGHSH and CDR2 LQKENI come from the germline V gene. Between the trimmed V and J ends, which lost 1 base and 6 bases, there was a span of 9 bases. This CDR3 has 13 residues.

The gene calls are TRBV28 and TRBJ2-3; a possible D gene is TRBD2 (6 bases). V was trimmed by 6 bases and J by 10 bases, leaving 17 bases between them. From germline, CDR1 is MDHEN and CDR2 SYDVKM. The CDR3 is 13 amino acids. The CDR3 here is CASRGGPKRSQYF. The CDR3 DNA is TGTGCCAGCAGGGGGGGTCCTAAACGTTCGCAGTATTTT. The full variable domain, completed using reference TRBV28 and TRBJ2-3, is DVKVTQSSRYLVKRTGEKVFLECVQDMDHENMFWYRQDPGLGLRLIYFSYDVKMKEKGDIPEGYSVSREKKERFSLILESASTNQTSMYLCASRGGPKRSQYFGPGTRLTVL.

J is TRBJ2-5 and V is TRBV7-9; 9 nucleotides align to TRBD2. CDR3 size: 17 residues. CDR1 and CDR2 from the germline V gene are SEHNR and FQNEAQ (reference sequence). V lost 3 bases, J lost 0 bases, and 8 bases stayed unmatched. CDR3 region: CASSFATSGQYQETQYF. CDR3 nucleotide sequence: TGTGCCAGCAGCTTCGCCACTAGCGGGCAGTACCAAGAGACCCAGTACTTC.

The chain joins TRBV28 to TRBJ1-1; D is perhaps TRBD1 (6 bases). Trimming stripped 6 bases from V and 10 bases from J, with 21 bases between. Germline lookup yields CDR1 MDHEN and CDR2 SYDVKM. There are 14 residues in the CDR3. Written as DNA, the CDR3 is TGTGCCAGCAGAGTTTCGGGGGGCGGGTCAGCAGCTTTCTTT. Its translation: CASRVSGGGSAAFF.

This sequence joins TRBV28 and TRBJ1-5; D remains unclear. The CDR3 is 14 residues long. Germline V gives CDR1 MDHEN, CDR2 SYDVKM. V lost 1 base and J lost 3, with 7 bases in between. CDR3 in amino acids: CASSLLRNNQPQHF. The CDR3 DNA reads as TGTGCCAGCAGTTTATTACGGAACAATCAGCCCCAGCATTTT.

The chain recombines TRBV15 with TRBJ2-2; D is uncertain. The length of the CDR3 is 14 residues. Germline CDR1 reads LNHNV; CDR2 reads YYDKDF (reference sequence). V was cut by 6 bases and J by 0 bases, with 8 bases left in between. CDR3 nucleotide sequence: TGTGCCACCAGTCGAGAACCGAACACCGGGGAGCTGTTTTTT. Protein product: CATSREPNTGELFF.

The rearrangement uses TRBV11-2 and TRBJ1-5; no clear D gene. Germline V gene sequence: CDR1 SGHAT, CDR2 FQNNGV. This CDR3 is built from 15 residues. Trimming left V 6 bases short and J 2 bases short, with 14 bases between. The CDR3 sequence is CASSQTLGGNQPQHF. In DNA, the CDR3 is TGTGCCAGCAGTCAAACCCTGGGAGGCAATCAGCCCCAGCATTTT.

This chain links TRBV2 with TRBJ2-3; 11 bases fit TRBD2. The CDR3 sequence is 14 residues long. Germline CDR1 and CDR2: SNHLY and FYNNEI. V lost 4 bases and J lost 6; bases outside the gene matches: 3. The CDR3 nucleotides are TGTGCCAGCAGTGTCGCTAGCGGGAGGGATACGCAGTATTTT. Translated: CASSVASGRDTQYF.

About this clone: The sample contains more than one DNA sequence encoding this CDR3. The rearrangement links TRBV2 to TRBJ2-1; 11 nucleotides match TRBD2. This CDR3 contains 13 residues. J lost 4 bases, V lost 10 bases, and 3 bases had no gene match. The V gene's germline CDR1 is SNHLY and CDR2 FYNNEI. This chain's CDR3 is CATGTSGYNEQFF. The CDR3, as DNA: TGTGCCACTGGGACTAGCGGATACAATGAGCAGTTCTTC.

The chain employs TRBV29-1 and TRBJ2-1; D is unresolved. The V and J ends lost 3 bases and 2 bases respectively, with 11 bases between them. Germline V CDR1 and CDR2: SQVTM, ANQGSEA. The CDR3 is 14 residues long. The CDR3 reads CSVDRSQTYNEQFF. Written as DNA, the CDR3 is TGCAGCGTTGATCGGAGCCAAACCTACAATGAGCAGTTCTTC.

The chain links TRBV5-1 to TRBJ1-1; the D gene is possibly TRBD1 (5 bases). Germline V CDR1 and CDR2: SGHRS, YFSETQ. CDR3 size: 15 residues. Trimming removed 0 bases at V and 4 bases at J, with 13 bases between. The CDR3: CASSLAGAEGTEAFF. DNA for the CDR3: TGCGCCAGCAGCTTGGCCGGGGCGGAGGGCACTGAAGCTTTCTTT.

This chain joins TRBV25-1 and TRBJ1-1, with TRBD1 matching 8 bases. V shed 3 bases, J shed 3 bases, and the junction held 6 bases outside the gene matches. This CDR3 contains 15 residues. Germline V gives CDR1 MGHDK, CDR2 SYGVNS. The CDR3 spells CASSESGGAYTEAFF. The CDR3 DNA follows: TGTGCCAGCAGTGAGTCAGGGGGCGCTTACACTGAAGCTTTCTTT.

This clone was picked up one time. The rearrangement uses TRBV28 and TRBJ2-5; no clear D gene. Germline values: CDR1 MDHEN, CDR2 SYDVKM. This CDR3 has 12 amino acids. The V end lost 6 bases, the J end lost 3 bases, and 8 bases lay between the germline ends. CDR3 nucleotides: TGTGCCAGCAGCCAGTCAAAAGAGACCCAGTACTTC. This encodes CASSQSKETQYF.